Each of the 4 T cell receptor beta chains below was sequenced from the same sample in a study of regulatory T cells in long-lasting Graves disease. Arm-PCR of CDR3 regions and iRepertoire HTBI primers were used to build TCR beta libraries. Each CDR3 protein is one row after TCRdb ran MiXCR on the multiplex PCR reads. The repertoire has approximately 470,000 distinct CDR3 sequences, more than 20% of them found once; the top ten carry 7.8%. This sample's time point: persistent/refractory GD, antithyroid drugs over 5 years with positive TRAb. PBMC-derived RNA was used for the TCR library. Sequencing used peripheral blood mononuclear cells (PBMCs), obtained when the disease was refractory, from a patient treated with antithyroid drugs. All receptors derive from a female donor with Graves disease.

The sample holds many counts of this clonotype. V is TRBV27 and J is TRBJ2-2, with D unclear. The CDR3 extends over 12 amino acids. Germline assignment: CDR1 MNHEY and CDR2 SMNVEV (reference sequence). With 8 bases removed from V and 5 bases from J, the gap between germline ends came to 9 bases. The DNA for the CDR3 is TGTGCCAGCCGCGAGGAGACCGGGGAGCTGTTTTTT. Protein: CASREETGELFF.

This clonotype was found a few times. CDR3 region: CASSEGIDRGYEQYF. The DNA for the CDR3 is TGTGCCAGCAGTGAAGGTATCGACAGGGGGTACGAGCAGTACTTC. The rearrangement uses TRBV6-1 and TRBJ2-7, with TRBD1 matching 9 bases. Germline trimming cut 1 base from V and 4 bases from J; bases unmatched to any gene: 5. The CDR3 length is 15 residues. Germline V gene data show CDR1 as MNHNS and CDR2 as SASEGT.

Concerning this clonotype itself: Given a much more abundant clone one base away, this may be a read error. The V and J genes are TRBV29-1 and TRBJ2-5; 14 bases fit TRBD2. Germline lookup yields CDR1 SQVTM and CDR2 ANQGSEA. The CDR3 runs to 13 residues. After removal of 6 bases from V and 5 bases from J, the junction contained 2 bases not matched to a gene. The CDR3 reads CSVGTSGSETQYF. The CDR3 nucleotides read TGCAGCGTGGGGACTAGCGGGAGTGAGACCCAGTACTTC.

This chain links TRBV9 with TRBJ2-5; tentatively, D is TRBD2 (6 bases). The V gene's germline CDR1 is SGDLS and CDR2 YYNGEE. The V end lost 0 bases, the J end lost 1 base, and 13 bases lay between the germline ends. The CDR3 is made up of 16 amino acids. For the CDR3, the DNA is TGTGCCAGCAGCGTAGGGGTAGCGGCCTTCCAAGAGACCCAGTACTTC. Its translation is CASSVGVAAFQETQYF. Together with reference TRBV9 and TRBJ2-5, the CDR3 gives the full variable domain: DSGVTQTPKHLITATGQRVTLRCSPRSGDLSVYWYQQSLDQGLQFLIQYYNGEERAKGNILERFSAQQFPDLHSELNLSSLELGDSALYFCASSVGVAAFQETQYFGPGTRLLVL.